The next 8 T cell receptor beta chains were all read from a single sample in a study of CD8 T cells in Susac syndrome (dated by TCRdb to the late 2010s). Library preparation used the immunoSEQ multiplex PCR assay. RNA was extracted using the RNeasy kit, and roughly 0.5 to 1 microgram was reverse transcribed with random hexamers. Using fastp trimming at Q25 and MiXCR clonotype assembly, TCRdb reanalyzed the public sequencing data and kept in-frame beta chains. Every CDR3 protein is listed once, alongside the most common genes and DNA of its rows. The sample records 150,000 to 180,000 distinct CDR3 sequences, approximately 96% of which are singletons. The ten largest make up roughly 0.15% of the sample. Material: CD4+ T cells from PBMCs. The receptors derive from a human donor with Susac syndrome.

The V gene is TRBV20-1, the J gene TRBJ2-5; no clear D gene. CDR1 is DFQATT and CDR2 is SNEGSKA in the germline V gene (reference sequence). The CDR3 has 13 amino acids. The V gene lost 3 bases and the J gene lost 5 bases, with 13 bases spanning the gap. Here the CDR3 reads CSASKVTGETQYF. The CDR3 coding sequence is TGCAGTGCTAGTAAAGTAACCGGGGAGACCCAGTACTTC.

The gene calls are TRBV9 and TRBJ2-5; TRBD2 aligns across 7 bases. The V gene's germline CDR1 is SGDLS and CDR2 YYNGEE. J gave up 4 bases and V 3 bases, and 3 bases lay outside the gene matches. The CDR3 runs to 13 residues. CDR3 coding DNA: TGTGCCAGCAGCGCCGGGACTACAGAGACCCAGTACTTC. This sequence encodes CASSAGTTETQYF.

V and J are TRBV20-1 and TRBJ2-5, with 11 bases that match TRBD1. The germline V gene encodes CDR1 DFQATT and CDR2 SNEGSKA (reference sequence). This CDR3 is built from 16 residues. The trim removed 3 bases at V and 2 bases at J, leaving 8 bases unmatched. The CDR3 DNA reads TGCAGTGCTAGCGGGCAGGACAGGGGGCTTCAAGAGACCCAGTACTTC. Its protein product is CSASGQDRGLQETQYF.

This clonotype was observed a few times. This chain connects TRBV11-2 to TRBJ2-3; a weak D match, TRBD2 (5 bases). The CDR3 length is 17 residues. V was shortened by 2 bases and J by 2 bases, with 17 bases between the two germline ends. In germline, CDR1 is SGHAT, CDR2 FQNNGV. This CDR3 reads CASSLLPSGGTTDTQYF. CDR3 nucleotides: TGTGCCAGCAGCTTACTTCCCAGCGGAGGCACCACAGATACGCAGTATTTT.

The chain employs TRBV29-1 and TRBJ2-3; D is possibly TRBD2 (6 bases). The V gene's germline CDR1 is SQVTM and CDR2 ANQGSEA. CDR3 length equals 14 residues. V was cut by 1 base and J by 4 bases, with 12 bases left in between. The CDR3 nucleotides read TGCAGCGTTGAAGGCGGAGGGGATCCAGATACGCAGTATTTT. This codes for CSVEGGGDPDTQYF.

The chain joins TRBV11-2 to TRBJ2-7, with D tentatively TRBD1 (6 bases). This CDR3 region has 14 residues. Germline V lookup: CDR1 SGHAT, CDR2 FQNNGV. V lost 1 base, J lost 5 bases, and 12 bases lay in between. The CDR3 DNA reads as TGTGCCAGCAGCTTAGCAGGGGCTCTTAACGAGCAGTACTTC. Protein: CASSLAGALNEQYF. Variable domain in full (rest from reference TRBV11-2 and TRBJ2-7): EAGVAQSPRYKIIEKRQSVAFWCNPISGHATLYWYQQILGQGPKLLIQFQNNGVVDDSQLPKDRFSAERLKGVDSTLKIQPAKLEDSAVYLCASSLAGALNEQYFGPGTRLTVT.

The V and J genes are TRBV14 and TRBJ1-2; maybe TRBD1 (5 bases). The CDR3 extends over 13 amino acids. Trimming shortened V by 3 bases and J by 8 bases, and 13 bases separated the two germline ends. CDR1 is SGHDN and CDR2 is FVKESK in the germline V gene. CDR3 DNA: TGTGCCAGCAGCCACGACCTAAAGGGGGGCTACACCTTC. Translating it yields CASSHDLKGGYTF.

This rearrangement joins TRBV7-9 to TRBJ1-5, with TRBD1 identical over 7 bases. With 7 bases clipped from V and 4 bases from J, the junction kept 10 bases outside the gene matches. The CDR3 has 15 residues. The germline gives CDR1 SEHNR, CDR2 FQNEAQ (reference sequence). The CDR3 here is CASTPMGQTNQPQHF. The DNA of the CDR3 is TGTGCCAGCACCCCGATGGGACAGACAAATCAGCCCCAGCATTTT.